This TCR beta chain was sequenced for a study of shared clonotypes between healthy human individuals. Assay: immunoSEQ multiplex PCR; the TCRdb copy retains only in-frame clones and omits some. The sample has 2.5 million or so clones, more than 90% seen once; the top ten hold over 0.12%. The V end lost 3 bases, the J end lost 5 bases, and 4 bases lay between the germline ends. In germline, CDR1 is DFQATT, CDR2 SNEGSKA (reference sequence). The CDR3 sequence is 10 residues long. This clone was seen a handful of times. Other DNA variants within this sample encode the same CDR3. The sample taken for sequencing was naive CD4+ T cells sorted from blood. Regarding subset: CD45RA+ positively selected. The clonotype was recovered from a man in his late teens or twenties in good health. This rearrangement joins TRBV20-1 to TRBJ2-5; D is ambiguous. This CDR3 reads CSASWETQYF. CDR3 DNA: TGCAGTGCTAGTTGGGAGACCCAGTACTTC.